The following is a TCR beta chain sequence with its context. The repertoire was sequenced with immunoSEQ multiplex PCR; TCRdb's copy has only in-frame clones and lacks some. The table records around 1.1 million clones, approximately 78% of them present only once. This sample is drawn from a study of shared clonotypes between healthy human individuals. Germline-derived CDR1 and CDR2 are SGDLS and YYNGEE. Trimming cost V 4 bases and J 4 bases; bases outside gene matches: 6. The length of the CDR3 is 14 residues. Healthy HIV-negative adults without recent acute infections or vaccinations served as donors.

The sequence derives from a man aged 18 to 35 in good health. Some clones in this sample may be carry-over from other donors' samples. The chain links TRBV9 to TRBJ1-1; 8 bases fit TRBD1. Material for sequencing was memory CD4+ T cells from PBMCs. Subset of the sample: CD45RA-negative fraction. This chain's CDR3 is CASSSTTGVTEAFF. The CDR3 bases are TGTGCCAGCAGCTCAACGACAGGGGTCACTGAAGCTTTCTTT.